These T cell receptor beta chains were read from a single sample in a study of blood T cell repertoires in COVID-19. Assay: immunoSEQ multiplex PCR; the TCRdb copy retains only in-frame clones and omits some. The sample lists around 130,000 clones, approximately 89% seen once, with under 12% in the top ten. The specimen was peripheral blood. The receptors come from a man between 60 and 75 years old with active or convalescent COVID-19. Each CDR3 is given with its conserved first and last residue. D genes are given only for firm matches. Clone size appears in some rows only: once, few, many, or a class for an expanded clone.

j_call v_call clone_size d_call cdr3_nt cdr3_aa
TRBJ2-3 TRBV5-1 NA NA TGCGCCAGCAGCTGGCGCCAGACAGGCTCGGATACGCAGTATTTT CASSWRQTGSDTQYF
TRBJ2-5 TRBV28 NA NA TGTGCCAGCAGTTCGGCTAGCGATGGGGAGACCCAGTACTTC CASSSASDGETQYF
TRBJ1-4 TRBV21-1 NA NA TGTGCCAGCAGCAAAGTCCGGGACAGGGAGTTTGAACTGTTTTTT CASSKVRDREFELFF
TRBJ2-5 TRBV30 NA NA TGTGCCTGGTCCGGTTATGATGGGACCCAGTACTTC CAWSGYDGTQYF
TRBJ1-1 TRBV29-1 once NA TGCAGCGTTGAAGATCCGGGAGGCCCTCGAGCTTTCTTT CSVEDPGGPRAFF
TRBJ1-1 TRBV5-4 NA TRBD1 TGTGCCAGCAGCCTACAGGGGATTAGCGCTGAAGCTTTCTTT CASSLQGISAEAFF
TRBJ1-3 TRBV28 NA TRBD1 TGTGCCAGCAAGGAGGGGGCCAGGCGGTCTAAAGGAAACACCATATATTTT CASKEGARRSKGNTIYF
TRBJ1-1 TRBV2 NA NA TGTGCCAGCAAGGGGGGGGAGGAGACTGAAGCTTTCTTT CASKGGEETEAFF
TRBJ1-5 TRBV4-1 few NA TGCGCCAGCAGCCCCCACACAGGGTATCAGCCCCAGCATTTT CASSPHTGYQPQHF
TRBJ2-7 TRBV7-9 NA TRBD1 TGTGCCAGCAGCTGGACAGGGGAGATAAACGAGCAGTACTTC CASSWTGEINEQYF
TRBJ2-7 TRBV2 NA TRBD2 TGTGCCAGCAGTGATGGTCGGACTAGTCCCCGAACCTACGAGCAGTACTTC CASSDGRTSPRTYEQYF
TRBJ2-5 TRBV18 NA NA TGTGCCAGCTCACCACCCGCCGAGAGGGGGGAGACCCAGTACTTC CASSPPAERGETQYF
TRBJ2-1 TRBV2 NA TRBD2 TGTGCCAGCAGTGGGGATAGCGGGAGCTCCTACAATGAGCAGTTCTTC CASSGDSGSSYNEQFF
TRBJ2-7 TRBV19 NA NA TGTGCCAGTAGTTCCCCGGGATCCCTGGACGAGCAGTACTTC CASSSPGSLDEQYF
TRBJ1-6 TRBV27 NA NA TGTGCCAGCAGTTACCGGGATCCTAATTCACCCCTCCACTTT CASSYRDPNSPLHF
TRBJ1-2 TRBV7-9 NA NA TGTGCCAGCAGCTTGACAGAGAACTATGGCTACACCTTC CASSLTENYGYTF
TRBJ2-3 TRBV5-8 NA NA TGTGCCAGCAGCTTTAGGGGGGGAGATACGCAGTATTTT CASSFRGGDTQYF
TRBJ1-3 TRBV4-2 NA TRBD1 TGTGCCAGCAGTCAAGGACAGGGCTCTGGAAACACCATATATTTT CASSQGQGSGNTIYF
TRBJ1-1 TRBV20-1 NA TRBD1 TGCAGTGCTAGTAGTCAGGGGGCGCAGATCACTGAAGCTTTCTTT CSASSQGAQITEAFF
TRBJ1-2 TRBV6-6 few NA TGTGCCAGCATAGGGTACACAGGGACCAACTATGGCTACACCTTC CASIGYTGTNYGYTF
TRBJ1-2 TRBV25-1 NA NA TGTGCCAGCAGTGAATCGCGTCAGGGTGGCGGCTACACCTTC CASSESRQGGGYTF
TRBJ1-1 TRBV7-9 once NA TGTGCCAGCAGCTCTAATGTCGGGGGTGGCACTGAAGCTTTCTTT CASSSNVGGGTEAFF
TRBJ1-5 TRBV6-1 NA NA TGTGCCAGCAGTGACCGCGGTTTGCAGCCCCAGCATTTT CASSDRGLQPQHF
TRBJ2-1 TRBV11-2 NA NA TGTGCCAGCAGCCCCATCGGGAGTGGTCTCAATGAGCAGTTCTTC CASSPIGSGLNEQFF
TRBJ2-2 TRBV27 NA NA TGTGCCAGCAAGGGGGAGGGCCGTGGCGGGGAGCTGTTTTTT CASKGEGRGGELFF
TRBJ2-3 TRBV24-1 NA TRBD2 TGTGCCACCAGTGTCGCGGGAGGAATAGATACGCAGTATTTT CATSVAGGIDTQYF
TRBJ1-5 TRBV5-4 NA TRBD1 TGTGCCAGCAGCTCAGGACAGGGGAATCAGCCCCAGCATTTT CASSSGQGNQPQHF
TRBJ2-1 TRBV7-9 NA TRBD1 TGTGCCAGCAGCTTAAATAGGGGGCTTGAGCAGTTCTTC CASSLNRGLEQFF
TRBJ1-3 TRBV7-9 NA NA TGTGCCAGCAGCTTAGCTGGTGGGGAGACCATATATTTT CASSLAGGETIYF
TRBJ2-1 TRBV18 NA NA TGTGCCAGCTCACCGAGGACTGGCTCCTACAATGAGCAGTTCTTC CASSPRTGSYNEQFF
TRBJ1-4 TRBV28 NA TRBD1 TGTGCCAGCAGTTCCCCGGGACAGGGTTTAACTAATGAAAAACTGTTTTTT CASSSPGQGLTNEKLFF
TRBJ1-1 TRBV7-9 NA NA TGTGCCAGCAGCCGTCAGGGGAACACTGAAGCTTTCTTT CASSRQGNTEAFF
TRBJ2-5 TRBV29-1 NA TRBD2 TGCAGCGTTGGGGTCGGCGGGAGCGGAGGGACCCAGTACTTC CSVGVGGSGGTQYF
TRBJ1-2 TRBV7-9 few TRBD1 TGTGCCAGCAGCTATCAGGGGGATGGCTACACCTTC CASSYQGDGYTF
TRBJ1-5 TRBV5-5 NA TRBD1 TGTGCCAGCAGCTTGGCCCCGCAGGGGGCTCAGCCCCAGCATTTT CASSLAPQGAQPQHF
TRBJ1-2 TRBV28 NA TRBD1 TGTGCCAGCAGTTACAGGGGGCAATCGGGGGTCTACACCTTC CASSYRGQSGVYTF
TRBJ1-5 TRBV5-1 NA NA TGCGCCAGCAGCTTGGCCCCGGGTCCGGGCAATCAGCCCCAGCATTTT CASSLAPGPGNQPQHF
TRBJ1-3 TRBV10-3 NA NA TGTGCCATCAGTGAACGACAGGCCCACGTCTCTGGAAACACCATATATTTT CAISERQAHVSGNTIYF
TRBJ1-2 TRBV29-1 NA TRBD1 TGCAGCGTTGAGGGGACAGGTCTTGGCGGCTACACCTTC CSVEGTGLGGYTF
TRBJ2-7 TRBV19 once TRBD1 TGTGCCAGTAGTCGGGACAGGGGGGTATCCGAGCAGTACTTC CASSRDRGVSEQYF
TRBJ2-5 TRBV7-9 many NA TGTGCCAGCAGATTGACCGGAGCCGAGACCCAGTACTTC CASRLTGAETQYF
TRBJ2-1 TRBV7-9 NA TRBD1 TGTGCCAGCAGCATACCGGGACAGGGGGCGCGTAATGAGCAGTTCTTC CASSIPGQGARNEQFF
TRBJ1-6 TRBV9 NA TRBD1 TGTGCCAGCAGCTCCGGGGACAGCTATAATTCACCCCTCCACTTT CASSSGDSYNSPLHF
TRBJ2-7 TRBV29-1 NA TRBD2 TGCAGCGTTGAAGATTCCCGGACGGGGGGGGCGGACGAGCAGTACTTC CSVEDSRTGGADEQYF
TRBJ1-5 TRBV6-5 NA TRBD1 TGTGCCAGCAGTCTCCGGACAGGGGAACAGCCCCAGCATTTT CASSLRTGEQPQHF
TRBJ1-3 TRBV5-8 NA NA TGTGCCAGCAGCCGCCCAGGGGCAGGAAACACCATATATTTT CASSRPGAGNTIYF
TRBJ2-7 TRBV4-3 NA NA TGCGCCAGCAGCCAAGGTGGGCAGGGGTTCCACGAGCAGTACTTC CASSQGGQGFHEQYF
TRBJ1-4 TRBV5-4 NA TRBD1 TGTGCCAGCAGGGGGACAGAAAATGAAAAACTGTTTTTT CASRGTENEKLFF